Included here is one T cell receptor beta chain sequence, with context. This record belongs to a study of shared clonotypes between healthy human individuals. The deep-level immunoSEQ assay was used. Profiling relied on immunoSEQ multiplex PCR, and the TCRdb table lists in-frame clones only, not all of them. The sample yields 2 million to 2.5 million clones, approximately 95% seen once. The CDR3 has 13 amino acids. From germline, CDR1 is SSHAT and CDR2 FNYEAQ (reference sequence). It was CD45RO-negative cells, positively selected for CCR7, that made up naive CD8 cells, with terminally differentiated effector memory CD45RA+ cells excluded.

The sample consisted of naive CD8+ T cells sorted from blood. The V call is TRBV7-7, the J call TRBJ1-1, with D possibly being TRBD1 (5 bases). The sequence came from a man in his late teens or twenties in good health. The DNA for the CDR3 is TGTGCTAGCGCCGCAGGGATGGACACTGAAGCTTTCTTT. Translating gives CASAAGMDTEAFF.